These 32 T cell receptor beta chains originate from one sample sequenced in a study of cytomegalovirus exposure and HLA in healthy donors. The study ran its PCR with 60 Vbeta and 13 Jbeta primers. Sequencing was performed with immunoSEQ multiplex PCR; in TCRdb, only in-frame clones are kept and a portion is missing. The data show about 190,000 clones, with around 75% seen just once and 1.5% to 2% held by the top ten. Sequenced sample: PBMCs. Receptors were obtained from a woman aged 30 to 39 in good health and CMV-seronegative.

The V gene is TRBV7-6, the J gene TRBJ1-6; no firm D call. The germline V gene encodes CDR1 SGHVS and CDR2 FNYEAQ. The CDR3 sequence is 13 residues long. V lost 4 bases, J lost 11 bases, and 12 bases lay in between. CDR3 DNA sequence: TGTGCCAGCAGCTCCAGTCGGGAAACACCCCTCCACTTT. It translates to CASSSSRETPLHF.

The chain combines TRBV7-2 with TRBJ2-5; 7 positions match TRBD1. V shed 4 bases and J 4 bases; nucleotides not matched to a gene: 9. Germline V gene lookup returns CDR1 SGHTA and CDR2 FQGNSA. The CDR3 sequence is 15 residues long. The CDR3 is CASSSSGQEVETQYF. In nucleotides, the CDR3 is TGTGCCAGCAGCTCCTCAGGACAGGAGGTAGAGACCCAGTACTTC.

J is TRBJ2-5 and V is TRBV14, with a possible D match to TRBD2 (5 bases). The V end was cut by 3 bases, the J end by 1 base, with 15 bases between. The CDR3 consists of 16 residues. Germline values: CDR1 SGHDN, CDR2 FVKESK. CDR3 region: CASSHDTRGRQETQYF. The CDR3 DNA reads TGTGCCAGCAGCCACGATACTAGAGGTCGCCAAGAGACCCAGTACTTC.

This chain joins TRBV14 and TRBJ2-7, with a possible D match to TRBD2 (6 bases). CDR3 size: 15 residues. Trimming removed 1 base at V and 4 bases at J, with 14 bases between. Germline CDR1 SGHDN, CDR2 FVKESK. Here the CDR3 reads CASSQALGGAYEQYF. DNA for the CDR3: TGTGCCAGCAGCCAAGCCTTGGGGGGAGCGTACGAGCAGTACTTC.

The rearrangement uses TRBV5-1 and TRBJ2-7; 12 bases align to TRBD1. V lost 4 bases, J lost 5 bases, and 1 base stayed unmatched. CDR3 size: 13 residues. Germline CDR1 and CDR2: SGHRS and YFSETQ. The CDR3 region has the DNA TGCGCCAGCAGCGGGACAGGGGGCGACGAGCAGTACTTC. Protein sequence: CASSGTGGDEQYF. The full variable domain, with the rest looked up from reference TRBV5-1 and TRBJ2-7, is KAGVTQTPRYLIKTRGQQVTLSCSPISGHRSVSWYQQTPGQGLQFLFEYFSETQRNKGNFPGRFSGRQFSNSRSEMNVSTLELGDSALYLCASSGTGGDEQYFGPGTRLTVT.

The count of this clone is one. V is TRBV5-1 and J is TRBJ2-6; possible D gene TRBD2, 6 bases. The CDR3 consists of 17 residues. The V gene's germline CDR1 is SGHRS and CDR2 YFSETQ. The V end was cut by 0 bases, the J end by 1 base, with 11 bases between. The CDR3 reads CASSLGGGSSGANVLTF. The DNA for the CDR3 is TGCGCCAGCAGCTTGGGTGGAGGGAGTTCTGGGGCCAACGTCCTGACTTTC.

This clone was seen ten or more times. The V gene is TRBV4-3, the J gene TRBJ1-6, with 8 bases fitting TRBD1. V was pared by 3 bases and J by 0 bases, with 1 base of the junction left unmatched. The germline V gene has CDR1 LGHNA and CDR2 YSLEER. The CDR3 totals 16 residues. CDR3 bases: TGCGCCAGCAGCCAGGACAGGGCCTCCTATAATTCACCCCTCCACTTT. The encoded protein is CASSQDRASYNSPLHF.

This sequence joins TRBV2 and TRBJ2-7, with 7 bases lining up with TRBD2. CDR1 is SNHLY, CDR2 FYNNEI, per germline. The CDR3 sequence is 14 residues long. V was clipped by 6 bases and J by 5 bases; unmatched bases: 10. Written as DNA, the CDR3 is TGTGCCAGCAGGATCGGCGGGACTATCGACGAGCAGTACTTC. Translated: CASRIGGTIDEQYF.

The genes are TRBV7-8 and TRBJ2-1, with TRBD2 identical over 7 bases. Germline V gene lookup returns CDR1 SGHVS and CDR2 FQNEAQ. With 5 bases clipped from V and 2 bases from J, the junction kept 6 bases outside the gene matches. CDR3 length equals 15 residues. The CDR3 sequence is CASSPREVPYNEQFF. The CDR3 DNA reads TGTGCCAGCAGCCCTCGGGAGGTTCCCTACAATGAGCAGTTCTTC.

The sample holds one count of this clone. This chain uses TRBV7-9 with TRBJ1-5; 7 bases are shared with TRBD1. The CDR3 length is 15 residues. Germline V gene sequence: CDR1 SEHNR, CDR2 FQNEAQ (reference sequence). The J segment lost 6 bases and the V segment lost 5 bases, leaving 10 bases of the junction unmatched. In DNA form, the CDR3 reads TGTGCCAGCAGCCGAGACAGGGAGGTTGGTCAGCCCCAGCATTTT. This translates into CASSRDREVGQPQHF.

This sequence joins TRBV27 and TRBJ2-5; possible D gene TRBD1, 6 bases. Germline CDR1 MNHEY, CDR2 SMNVEV (reference sequence). The V end was cut by 1 base, the J end by 5 bases, with 14 bases between. CDR3 length: 15 residues. The CDR3 DNA is TGTGCCAGCAGTTTATACAGGGTGGGGTCGGAGACCCAGTACTTC. Translating it yields CASSLYRVGSETQYF.

The chain is built from TRBV18 and TRBJ1-4; 9 bases map to TRBD1. V shed 6 bases, J shed 8 bases, and the junction held 10 bases outside the gene matches. This CDR3 is built from 15 residues. The germline V gene encodes CDR1 KGHSH and CDR2 LQKENI. Here the CDR3 DNA reads TGTGCCAGCTCCCCGGGACAGGGTGTGGAGGAAAAACTGTTTTTT. Amino acids: CASSPGQGVEEKLFF.

There are a few counts of this clone. The rearrangement uses TRBV27 and TRBJ1-2; tentative D call: TRBD1 (6 bases). Germline V gene data show CDR1 as MNHEY and CDR2 as SMNVEV (reference sequence). The CDR3 is 13 amino acids. V was trimmed by 5 bases and J by 6 bases, leaving 13 bases between them. CDR3 sequence reads: CASSPDRHHGYTF. CDR3 sequence (DNA): TGTGCCAGCAGTCCGGACAGACATCATGGCTACACCTTC.

The chain links TRBV7-2 to TRBJ2-5, with 8 bases fitting TRBD1. Germline CDR1 and CDR2: SGHTA and FQGNSA. The CDR3 covers 14 residues. After removal of 5 bases from V and 5 bases from J, the junction contained 7 bases not matched to a gene. Written as DNA, the CDR3 is TGTGCCAGCAGCCTAGACAGGGGTTCGGAGACCCAGTACTTC. Protein product: CASSLDRGSETQYF.

This chain connects TRBV6-6 to TRBJ1-1; no reliable D call. The CDR3 is 12 amino acids. CDR1 is MNHNY and CDR2 is SVGAGI in the germline V gene (reference sequence). V dropped 2 bases and J dropped 7 bases, with 8 bases sitting between them. The CDR3 nucleotides are TGTGCCAGCAGTTACGGGTCGGGTGAAGCTTTCTTT. As protein: CASSYGSGEAFF.

In its sample, this clone was seen a few times. The V gene is TRBV6-1, the J gene TRBJ2-5; D not resolved. The V end lost 3 bases, the J end lost 0 bases, and 14 bases lay between the germline ends. The length of the CDR3 is 16 residues. Germline lookup yields CDR1 MNHNS and CDR2 SASEGT. The CDR3 spells CASSETHNLYQETQYF. DNA for the CDR3: TGTGCCAGCAGTGAGACTCACAACCTGTACCAAGAGACCCAGTACTTC.

The chain recombines TRBV7-9 with TRBJ1-5; TRBD1 matches at 7 bases. CDR1 and CDR2 from the germline V gene are SEHNR and FQNEAQ (reference sequence). There are 16 residues in the CDR3. With V trimmed by 4 bases and J by 1 base, 7 bases remained unmatched. CDR3 region: CASSSYRGRSNQPQHF. The DNA for the CDR3 is TGTGCCAGCAGCTCCTACAGGGGACGGAGCAATCAGCCCCAGCATTTT.

The chain has TRBV19 and TRBJ2-1; TRBD2 matches 11 bases. The trim removed 4 bases at V and 1 base at J, leaving 3 bases unmatched. CDR3 size: 16 residues. CDR1 LNHDA and CDR2 SQIVND come from the germline V gene (reference sequence). The CDR3 protein is CASSTRTSGSYNEQFF. The CDR3 nucleotides are TGTGCCAGTAGTACCCGGACTAGCGGGTCCTACAATGAGCAGTTCTTC.

The chain links TRBV29-1 to TRBJ2-3; 13 nucleotides align to TRBD2. V lost 5 bases and J lost 2; bases outside the gene matches: 1. Germline-derived CDR1 and CDR2 are SQVTM and ANQGSEA. The CDR3 contains 14 residues. CDR3: CSVTSGGVTDTQYF. The DNA for the CDR3 is TGCAGCGTTACTAGCGGGGGGGTCACAGATACGCAGTATTTT.

The CDR3 sequence: CASSLALIIGRTEAFF. In DNA, the CDR3 is TGTGCCAGCAGCTTAGCGCTTATTATAGGGAGAACTGAAGCTTTCTTT. The chain links TRBV7-2 to TRBJ1-1; D is unresolved. Germline assignment: CDR1 SGHTA and CDR2 FQGNSA. V was trimmed by 0 bases and J by 5 bases, leaving 16 bases between them. The CDR3 runs 16 residues.

The rearrangement links TRBV19 to TRBJ1-2, with D uncertain. CDR1 and CDR2 from the germline V gene are LNHDA and SQIVND (reference sequence). The V end lost 3 bases, the J end lost 8 bases, and 13 bases lay between the germline ends. The CDR3 has 13 residues. CDR3 sequence reads: CASSMASRVGYTF. CDR3 in DNA: TGTGCCAGTAGTATGGCCAGCCGGGTGGGCTACACCTTC.

This clone turned up a few times. The chain is built from TRBV10-2 and TRBJ2-5; tentative D call: TRBD2 (5 bases). Deletions cut 6 bases from V and 5 bases from J, with 19 bases between. The V gene's germline CDR1 is WSHSY and CDR2 SAAADI. CDR3 length: 15 residues. CDR3 protein: CASRHGVSYRETQYF. As DNA, the CDR3 is TGCGCCAGCAGGCACGGGGTTTCGTATCGGGAGACCCAGTACTTC.

This clone has just a few counts. The gene calls are TRBV4-1 and TRBJ1-4; 7 bases are a match to TRBD1. The trim removed 2 bases at V and 7 bases at J, leaving 10 bases unmatched. Germline V lookup: CDR1 MGHRA, CDR2 YSYEKL. This CDR3 has 16 amino acids. The CDR3 DNA sequence: TGCGCCAGCAGCCAAAGGGACAGATCGTCATTTGAAAAACTGTTTTTT. Translation: CASSQRDRSSFEKLFF.

The chain has TRBV7-3 and TRBJ2-3; 11 nucleotides align to TRBD2. The CDR3 loop spans 16 amino acids. CDR1 SGHTA and CDR2 FQGTGA come from the germline V gene. J gave up 3 bases and V 4 bases, and 6 bases lay outside the gene matches. The chain's CDR3 is CASSYGLAGSTDTQYF. DNA of the CDR3: TGTGCCAGCAGCTATGGACTAGCGGGTAGTACAGATACGCAGTATTTT.

This chain uses TRBV4-2 with TRBJ1-5; D is unclear. Looked up from germline, CDR1 is LGHNA and CDR2 is YNFKEQ. V was trimmed by 0 bases and J by 7 bases, leaving 10 bases between them. The CDR3 totals 14 residues. This chain's CDR3 is CASSQDTGVQPQHF. The CDR3, as DNA: TGTGCCAGCAGCCAAGATACCGGGGTACAGCCCCAGCATTTT.

There are a few counts of this clone. This chain connects TRBV6-1 to TRBJ2-2; D is undetermined. V shed 8 bases and J shed 5 bases, with 12 bases lying between them. The V gene's germline CDR1 is MNHNS and CDR2 SASEGT. The length of the CDR3 is 13 residues. The CDR3 sequence: CASLLTRTGELFF. The CDR3 region has the DNA TGTGCCAGCCTTCTCACCAGGACCGGGGAGCTGTTTTTT.

This chain links TRBV5-1 with TRBJ1-1; TRBD1 agrees at 8 bases. Germline V gene sequence: CDR1 SGHRS, CDR2 YFSETQ. The CDR3 is made up of 15 amino acids. V lost 4 bases to trimming and J lost 0 bases; unmatched junction nucleotides: 5. This CDR3 reads CASSPYRGMNTEAFF. The CDR3 DNA reads TGCGCCAGCAGCCCTTACAGGGGGATGAACACTGAAGCTTTCTTT.

This rearrangement joins TRBV11-2 to TRBJ2-5, with 8 positions matching TRBD2. The CDR3 runs to 15 residues. The V segment lost 6 bases and the J segment 2 bases; nucleotides outside the gene matches: 8. The germline V gene has CDR1 SGHAT and CDR2 FQNNGV. The CDR3 DNA reads TGTGCCAGCAGGAAAATAGCGGGAAGACAAGAGACCCAGTACTTC. Protein: CASRKIAGRQETQYF.

This clone has just a few counts. The V gene is TRBV5-4, the J gene TRBJ1-4; no clear D gene. V lost 4 bases to trimming and J lost 0 bases, with 10 bases between them. CDR3 size: 15 residues. Germline V CDR1 and CDR2: SGHNT, YYREEE (reference sequence). The CDR3 here is CASSPGNPTNEKLFF. CDR3 bases: TGTGCCAGCAGCCCCGGGAATCCAACTAATGAAAAACTGTTTTTT.

The chain uses TRBV25-1 and TRBJ1-4; weak D call: TRBD1 (5 bases). V gave up 5 bases and J gave up 4 bases, with 14 bases separating them. Germline CDR1 MGHDK, CDR2 SYGVNS. This CDR3 contains 15 residues. The CDR3 sequence: CASSSATDINEKLFF. The CDR3 DNA reads as TGTGCCAGCAGTTCTGCGACAGACATTAATGAAAAACTGTTTTTT.

This chain connects TRBV29-1 to TRBJ2-2; tentatively, D is TRBD2 (5 bases). The germline V and J ends were trimmed by 4 bases and 2 bases, with 11 bases remaining between them. CDR1 and CDR2 (germline): SQVTM, ANQGSEA. This CDR3 comprises 14 residues. CDR3 nucleotide sequence: TGCAGCGTTGTGGGCGGGTCTAACACCGGGGAGCTGTTTTTT. Its protein product is CSVVGGSNTGELFF.

The CDR3 DNA reads as TGTGCCAGCAGCCAAGTAGGGGGAACTAATGAAAAACTGTTTTTT. Amino acids: CASSQVGGTNEKLFF. The chain employs TRBV14 and TRBJ1-4; D is perhaps TRBD1 (6 bases). Trimming left V 1 base short and J 1 base short, with 7 bases between. The length of the CDR3 is 15 residues. CDR1 SGHDN and CDR2 FVKESK come from the germline V gene.